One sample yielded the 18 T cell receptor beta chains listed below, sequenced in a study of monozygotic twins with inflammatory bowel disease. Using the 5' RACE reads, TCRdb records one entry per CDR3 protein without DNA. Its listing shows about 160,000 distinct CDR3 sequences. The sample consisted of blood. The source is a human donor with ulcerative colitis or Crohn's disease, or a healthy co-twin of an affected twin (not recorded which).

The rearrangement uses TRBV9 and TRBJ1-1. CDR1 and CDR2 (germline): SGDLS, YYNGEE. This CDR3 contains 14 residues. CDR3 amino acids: CASSEGVIDTEAFF. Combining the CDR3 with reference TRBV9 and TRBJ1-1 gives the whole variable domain DSGVTQTPKHLITATGQRVTLRCSPRSGDLSVYWYQQSLDQGLQFLIQYYNGEERAKGNILERFSAQQFPDLHSELNLSSLELGDSALYFCASSEGVIDTEAFFGQGTRLTVV.

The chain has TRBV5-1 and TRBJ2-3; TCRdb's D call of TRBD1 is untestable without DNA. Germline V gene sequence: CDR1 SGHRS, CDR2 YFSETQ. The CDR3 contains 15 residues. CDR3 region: CASTARVGETDTQYF.

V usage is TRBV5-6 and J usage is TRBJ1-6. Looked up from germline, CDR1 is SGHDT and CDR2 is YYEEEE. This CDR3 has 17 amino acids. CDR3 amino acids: CASSREGSSSYNSPLHF.

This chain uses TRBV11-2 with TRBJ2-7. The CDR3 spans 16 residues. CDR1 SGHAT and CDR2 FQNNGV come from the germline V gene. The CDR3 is CASSLAFGSSSYEQYF. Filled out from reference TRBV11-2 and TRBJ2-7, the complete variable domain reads EAGVAQSPRYKIIEKRQSVAFWCNPISGHATLYWYQQILGQGPKLLIQFQNNGVVDDSQLPKDRFSAERLKGVDSTLKIQPAKLEDSAVYLCASSLAFGSSSYEQYFGPGTRLTVT.

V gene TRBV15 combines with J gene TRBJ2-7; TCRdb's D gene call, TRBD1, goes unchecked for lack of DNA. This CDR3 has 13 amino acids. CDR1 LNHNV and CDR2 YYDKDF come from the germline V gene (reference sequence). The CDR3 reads CATGTDTSYEQYF.

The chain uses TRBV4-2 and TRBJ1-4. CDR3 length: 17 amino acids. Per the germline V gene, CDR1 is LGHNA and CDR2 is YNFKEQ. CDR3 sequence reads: CASSQDLRGGMAEKLFF.

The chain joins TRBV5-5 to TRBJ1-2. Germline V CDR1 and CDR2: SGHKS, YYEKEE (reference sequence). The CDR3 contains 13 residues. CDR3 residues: CASSLGFGLSYTF.

CDR3 amino acids: CATSRVGSTEAFF. V and J are TRBV15 and TRBJ1-1. From germline, CDR1 is LNHNV and CDR2 YYDKDF (reference sequence). The CDR3 is 13 amino acids.

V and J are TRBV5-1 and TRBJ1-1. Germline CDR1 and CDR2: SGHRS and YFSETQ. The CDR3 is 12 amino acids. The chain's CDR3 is CASREIQAEAFF.

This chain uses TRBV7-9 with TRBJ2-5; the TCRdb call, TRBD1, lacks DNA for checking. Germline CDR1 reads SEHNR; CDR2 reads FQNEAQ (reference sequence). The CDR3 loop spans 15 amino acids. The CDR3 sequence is CASSRTTGELETQYF.

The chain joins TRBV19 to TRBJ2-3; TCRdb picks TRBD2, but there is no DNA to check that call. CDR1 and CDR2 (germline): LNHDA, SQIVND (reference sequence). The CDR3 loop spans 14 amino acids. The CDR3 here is CASSIQESAGTQYF.

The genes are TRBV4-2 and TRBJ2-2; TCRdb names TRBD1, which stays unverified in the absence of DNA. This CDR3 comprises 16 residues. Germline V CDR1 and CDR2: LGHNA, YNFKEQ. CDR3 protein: CASSQELGAPPGELFF.

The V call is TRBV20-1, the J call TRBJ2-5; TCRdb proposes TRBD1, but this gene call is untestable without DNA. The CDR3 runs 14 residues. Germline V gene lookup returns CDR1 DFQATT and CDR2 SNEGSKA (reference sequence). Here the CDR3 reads CSSQPPGYQETQYF.

The chain's CDR3 is CASSFGGAPPGELFF. V is TRBV7-2 and J is TRBJ2-2; TCRdb's D call of TRBD1 is untestable without DNA. Germline loops: CDR1 SGHTA, CDR2 FQGNSA. CDR3 length: 15 amino acids.

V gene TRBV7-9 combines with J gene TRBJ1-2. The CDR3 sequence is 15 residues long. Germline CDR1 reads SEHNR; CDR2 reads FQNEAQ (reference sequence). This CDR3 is CASSLALEPNYGYTF.

The CDR3 is CASSLAGTGNNRRNTEAFF. The genes are TRBV5-1 and TRBJ1-1; TCRdb proposes TRBD1, but this gene call is untestable without DNA. CDR3 length equals 19 residues. In germline, CDR1 is SGHRS, CDR2 YFSETQ. Full variable domain (outside the CDR3, taken from reference TRBV5-1 and TRBJ1-1): KAGVTQTPRYLIKTRGQQVTLSCSPISGHRSVSWYQQTPGQGLQFLFEYFSETQRNKGNFPGRFSGRQFSNSRSEMNVSTLELGDSALYLCASSLAGTGNNRRNTEAFFGQGTRLTVV.

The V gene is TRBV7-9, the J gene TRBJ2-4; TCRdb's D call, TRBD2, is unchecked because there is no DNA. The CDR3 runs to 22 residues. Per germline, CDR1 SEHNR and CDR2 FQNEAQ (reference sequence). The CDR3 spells CASSTTELTSGRWGLAKNIQYF.

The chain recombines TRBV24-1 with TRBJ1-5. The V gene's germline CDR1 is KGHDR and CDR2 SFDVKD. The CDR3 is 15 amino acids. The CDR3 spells CATSDFPLAERPQHF.